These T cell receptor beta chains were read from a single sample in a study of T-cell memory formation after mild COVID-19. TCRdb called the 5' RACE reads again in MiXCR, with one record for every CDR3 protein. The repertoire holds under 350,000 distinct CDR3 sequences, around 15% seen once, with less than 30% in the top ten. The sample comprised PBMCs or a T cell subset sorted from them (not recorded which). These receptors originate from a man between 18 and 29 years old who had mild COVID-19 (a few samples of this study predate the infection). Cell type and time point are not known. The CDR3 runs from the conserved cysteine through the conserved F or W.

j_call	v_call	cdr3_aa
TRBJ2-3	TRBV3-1	CASSQFNTDTQYF
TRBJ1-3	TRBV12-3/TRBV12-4	CASTFLSGNTIYF
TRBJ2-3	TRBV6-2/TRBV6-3	CASSSWTGATTDTQYF
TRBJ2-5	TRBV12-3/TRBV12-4	CASSGQGKETQYF
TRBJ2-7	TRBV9	CASSQDSIPTYEQYF
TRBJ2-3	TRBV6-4	CASSESSGGQLDTQYF
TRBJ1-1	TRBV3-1	CASTTIPGNTEAFF
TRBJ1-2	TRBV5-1	CASSLERVGYTF
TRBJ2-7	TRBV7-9	CASSLVGTEQYF
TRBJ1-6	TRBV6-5	CASRLGDSPLHF
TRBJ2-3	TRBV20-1	CSAGLAGGLSTDTQYF
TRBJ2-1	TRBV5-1	CASSLGLGRGTEQFF
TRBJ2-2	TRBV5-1	CASSLTGITGELFF
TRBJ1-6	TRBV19	CASSIASPGESPLHF
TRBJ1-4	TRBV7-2	CASSYGEVGEKLFF
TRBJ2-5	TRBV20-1	CSARDATSGKETQYF